What follows describes a single T cell receptor beta chain. This entry comes from a study of identical twins. Template switching (which added a universal primer site) was used, and cDNA carried unique molecular identifiers. TCRdb recomputed calls from the 5' RACE reads with MiXCR, one row per CDR3 protein. Seen here are fewer than 550,000 distinct CDR3 sequences, more than 13% observed once, and the top ten hold around 0.98%. The germline gives CDR1 LGHDT, CDR2 YNNKEL (reference sequence). This CDR3 is 15 amino acids long. The ends were cut back, 0 bases at V and 4 bases at J, with 12 bases in the middle. Healthy Caucasian individuals made up all the donors. The same data also contributed to another study, on yellow fever vaccine responses in identical twins.

The chain uses TRBV3-1 and TRBJ1-2; D is perhaps TRBD1 (6 bases). Sample: CD4+ T cells sorted from blood. The source is a woman aged 18 to 35 in good health. This CDR3 reads CASSQDSGGGYGYTF. The CDR3 DNA reads TGTGCCAGCAGCCAAGATAGCGGGGGCGGCTATGGCTACACCTTC. The whole variable domain, filled in from reference TRBV3-1 and TRBJ1-2, reads DTAVSQTPKYLVTQMGNDKSIKCEQNLGHDTMYWYKQDSKKFLKIMFSYNNKELIINETVPNRFSPKSPDKAHLNLHINSLELGDSAVYFCASSQDSGGGYGYTFGSGTRLTVV.